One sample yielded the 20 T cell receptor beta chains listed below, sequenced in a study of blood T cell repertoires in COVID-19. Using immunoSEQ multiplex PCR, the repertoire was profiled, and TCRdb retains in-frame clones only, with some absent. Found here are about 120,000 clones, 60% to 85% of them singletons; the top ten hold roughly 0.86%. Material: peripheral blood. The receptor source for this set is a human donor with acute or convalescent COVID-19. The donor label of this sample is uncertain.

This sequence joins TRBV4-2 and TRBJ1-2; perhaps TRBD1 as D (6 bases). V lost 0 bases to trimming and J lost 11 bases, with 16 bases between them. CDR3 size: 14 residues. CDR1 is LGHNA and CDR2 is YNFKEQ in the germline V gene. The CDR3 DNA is TGTGCCAGCAGCCAAGATCGGACAGTCGAAATGTACACCTTC. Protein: CASSQDRTVEMYTF.

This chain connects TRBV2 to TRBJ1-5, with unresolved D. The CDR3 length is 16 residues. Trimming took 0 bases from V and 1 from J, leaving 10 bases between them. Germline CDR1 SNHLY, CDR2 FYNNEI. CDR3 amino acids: CASSEAWQASNQPQHF. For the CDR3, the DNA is TGTGCCAGCAGTGAAGCGTGGCAGGCAAGCAATCAGCCCCAGCATTTT. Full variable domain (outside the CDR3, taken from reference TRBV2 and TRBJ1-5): EPEVTQTPSHQVTQMGQEVILRCVPISNHLYFYWYRQILGQKVEFLVSFYNNEISEKSEIFDDQFSVERPDGSNFTLKIRSTKLEDSAMYFCASSEAWQASNQPQHFGDGTRLSIL.

The CDR3 here is CAWSGSGHNQPQHF. DNA of the CDR3: TGTGCCTGGAGCGGATCAGGACACAATCAGCCCCAGCATTTT. The J gene is TRBJ1-5, the V gene TRBV30; possible D gene TRBD1, 5 bases. The CDR3 has 14 residues. The germline CDR1 and CDR2 sequences are GTSNPN and SVGIG (reference sequence). V was cut by 3 bases and J by 3 bases, with 12 bases left in between.

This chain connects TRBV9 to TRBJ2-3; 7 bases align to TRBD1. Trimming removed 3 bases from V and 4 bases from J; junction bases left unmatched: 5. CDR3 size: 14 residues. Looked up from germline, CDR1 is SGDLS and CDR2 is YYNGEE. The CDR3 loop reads CASSAQGFADTQYF. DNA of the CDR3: TGTGCCAGCAGCGCACAGGGGTTCGCAGATACGCAGTATTTT.

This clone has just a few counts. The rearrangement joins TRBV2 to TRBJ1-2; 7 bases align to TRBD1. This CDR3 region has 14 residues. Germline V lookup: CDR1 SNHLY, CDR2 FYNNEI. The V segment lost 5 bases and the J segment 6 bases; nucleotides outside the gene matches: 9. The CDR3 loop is CASSTSRDSHGYTF. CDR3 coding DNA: TGTGCCAGCAGTACTAGCAGGGACAGCCATGGCTACACCTTC.

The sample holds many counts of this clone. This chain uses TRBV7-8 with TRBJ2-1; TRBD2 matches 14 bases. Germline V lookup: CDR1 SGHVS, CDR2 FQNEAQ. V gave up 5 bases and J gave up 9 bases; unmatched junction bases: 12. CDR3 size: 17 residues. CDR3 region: CASSHTGLAGGTSEQFF. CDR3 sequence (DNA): TGTGCCAGCAGCCATACCGGACTAGCGGGGGGAACAAGTGAGCAGTTCTTC.

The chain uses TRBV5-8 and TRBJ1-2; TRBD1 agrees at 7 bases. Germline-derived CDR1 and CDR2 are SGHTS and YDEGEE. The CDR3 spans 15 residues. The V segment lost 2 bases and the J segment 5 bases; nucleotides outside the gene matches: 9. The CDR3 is CASSFPGTALYGYTF. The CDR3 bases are TGTGCCAGCAGCTTTCCCGGGACAGCGCTTTATGGCTACACCTTC.

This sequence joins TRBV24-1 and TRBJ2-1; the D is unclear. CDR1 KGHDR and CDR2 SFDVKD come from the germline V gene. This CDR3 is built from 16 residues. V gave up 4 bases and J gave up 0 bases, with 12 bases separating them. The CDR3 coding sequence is TGTGCCACCAGTGACAGCGACGGAAGCTCCTACAATGAGCAGTTCTTC. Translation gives CATSDSDGSSYNEQFF.

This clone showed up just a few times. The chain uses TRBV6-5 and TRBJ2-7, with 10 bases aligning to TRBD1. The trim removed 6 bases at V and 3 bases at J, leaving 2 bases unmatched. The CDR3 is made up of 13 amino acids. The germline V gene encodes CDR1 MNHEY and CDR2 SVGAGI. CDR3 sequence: CASRGQGYYEQYF. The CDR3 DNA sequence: TGTGCCAGCAGGGGACAGGGGTACTACGAGCAGTACTTC.

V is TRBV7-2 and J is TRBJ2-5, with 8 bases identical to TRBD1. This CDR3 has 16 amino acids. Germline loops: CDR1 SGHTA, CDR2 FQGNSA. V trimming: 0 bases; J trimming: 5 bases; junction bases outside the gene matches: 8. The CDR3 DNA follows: TGTGCCAGCAGCTTAGCTCAGGGGGCTTGGAGGGAGACCCAGTACTTC. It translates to CASSLAQGAWRETQYF.

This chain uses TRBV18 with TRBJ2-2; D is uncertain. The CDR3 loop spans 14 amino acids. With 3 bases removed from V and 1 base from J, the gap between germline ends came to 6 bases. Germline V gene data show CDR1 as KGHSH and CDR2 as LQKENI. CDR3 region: CASSPPVNTGELFF. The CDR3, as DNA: TGTGCCAGCTCACCTCCAGTGAACACCGGGGAGCTGTTTTTT. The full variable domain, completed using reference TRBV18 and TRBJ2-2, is NAGVMQNPRHLVRRRGQEARLRCSPMKGHSHVYWYRQLPEEGLKFMVYLQKENIIDESGMPKERFSAEFPKEGPSILRIQQVVRGDSAAYFCASSPPVNTGELFFGEGSRLTVL.

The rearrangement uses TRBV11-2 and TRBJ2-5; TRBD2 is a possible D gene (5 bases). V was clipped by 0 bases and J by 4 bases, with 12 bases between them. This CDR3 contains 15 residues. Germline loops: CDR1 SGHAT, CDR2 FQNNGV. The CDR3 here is CASSLDHSLVETQYF. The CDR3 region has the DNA TGTGCCAGCAGCTTAGATCACTCACTAGTAGAGACCCAGTACTTC.

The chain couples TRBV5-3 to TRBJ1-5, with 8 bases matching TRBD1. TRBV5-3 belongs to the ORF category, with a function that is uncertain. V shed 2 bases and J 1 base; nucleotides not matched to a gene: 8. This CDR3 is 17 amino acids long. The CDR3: CARSFGQGSMSNQPQHF. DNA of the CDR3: TGTGCCAGAAGCTTCGGACAGGGAAGTATGAGCAATCAGCCCCAGCATTTT.

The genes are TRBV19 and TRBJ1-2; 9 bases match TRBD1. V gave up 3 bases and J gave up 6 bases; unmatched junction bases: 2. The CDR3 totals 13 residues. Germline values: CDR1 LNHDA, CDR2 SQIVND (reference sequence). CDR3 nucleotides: TGTGCCAGTAGTATCCGGGACAGGGATGGCTACACCTTC. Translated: CASSIRDRDGYTF.

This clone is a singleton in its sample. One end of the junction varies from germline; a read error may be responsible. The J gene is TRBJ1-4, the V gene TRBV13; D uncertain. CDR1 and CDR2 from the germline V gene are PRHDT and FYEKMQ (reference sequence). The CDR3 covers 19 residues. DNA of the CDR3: TGTGCCAGCATCAGACGGCGGCACCCCGTTAAGTTCCCGGACTGGAAAACTGTTTTT. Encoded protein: CASIRRRHPVKFPDWKTVF.

The chain's CDR3 is CASSDRGSNQPQHF. The DNA of the CDR3 is TGTGCCAGCAGCGACAGGGGAAGTAATCAGCCCCAGCATTTT. V is TRBV3-1 (or the pseudogene TRBV3-2) and J is TRBJ1-5, with TRBD1 matching over 8 bases. The V segment lost 5 bases and the J segment 4 bases; nucleotides outside the gene matches: 4. This CDR3 has 14 residues. Germline assignment: CDR1 LGHDT and CDR2 YNNKEL (reference sequence).

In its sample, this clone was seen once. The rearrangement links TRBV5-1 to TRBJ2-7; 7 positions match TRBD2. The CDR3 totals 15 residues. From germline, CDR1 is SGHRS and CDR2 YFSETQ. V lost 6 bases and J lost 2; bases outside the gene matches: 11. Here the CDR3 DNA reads TGCGCCAGCACCTTCAACGGCGGGGGTACCTACGAGCAGTACTTC. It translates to CASTFNGGGTYEQYF.

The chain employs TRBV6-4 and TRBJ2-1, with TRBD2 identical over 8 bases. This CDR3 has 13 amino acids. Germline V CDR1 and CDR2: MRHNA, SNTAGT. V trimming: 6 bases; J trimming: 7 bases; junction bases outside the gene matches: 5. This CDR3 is CASSAGTSNEQFF. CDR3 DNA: TGTGCCAGCAGCGCCGGGACTAGTAATGAGCAGTTCTTC.

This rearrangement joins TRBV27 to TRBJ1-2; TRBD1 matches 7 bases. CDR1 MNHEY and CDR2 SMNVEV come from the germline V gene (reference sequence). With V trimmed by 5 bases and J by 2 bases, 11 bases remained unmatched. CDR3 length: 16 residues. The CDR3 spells CASSADLQGSNYGYTF. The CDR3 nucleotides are TGTGCCAGCAGTGCGGACCTACAGGGGTCCAACTATGGCTACACCTTC.

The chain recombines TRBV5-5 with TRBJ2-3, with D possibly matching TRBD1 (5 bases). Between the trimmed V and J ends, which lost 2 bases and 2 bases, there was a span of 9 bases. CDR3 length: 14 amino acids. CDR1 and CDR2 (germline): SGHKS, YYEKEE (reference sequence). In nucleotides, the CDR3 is TGTGCCAGCAGCTTTTGGGGCGACACAGATACGCAGTATTTT. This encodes CASSFWGDTDTQYF.